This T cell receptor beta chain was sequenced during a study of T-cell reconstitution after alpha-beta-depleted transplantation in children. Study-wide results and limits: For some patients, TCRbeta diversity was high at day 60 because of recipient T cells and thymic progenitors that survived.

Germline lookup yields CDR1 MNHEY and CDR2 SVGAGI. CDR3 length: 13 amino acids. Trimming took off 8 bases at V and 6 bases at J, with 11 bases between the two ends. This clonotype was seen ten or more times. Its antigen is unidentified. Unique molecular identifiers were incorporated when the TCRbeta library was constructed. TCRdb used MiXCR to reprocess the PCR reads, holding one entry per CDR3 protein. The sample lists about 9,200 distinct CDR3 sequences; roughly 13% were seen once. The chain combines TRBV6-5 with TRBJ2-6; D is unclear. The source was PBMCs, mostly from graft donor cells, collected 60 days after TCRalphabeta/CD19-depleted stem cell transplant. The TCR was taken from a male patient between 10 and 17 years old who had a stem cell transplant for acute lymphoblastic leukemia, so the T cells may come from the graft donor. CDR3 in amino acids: CASRVVSANVLTF. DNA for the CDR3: TGTGCCAGCCGCGTGGTTTCGGCCAACGTCCTGACTTTC.